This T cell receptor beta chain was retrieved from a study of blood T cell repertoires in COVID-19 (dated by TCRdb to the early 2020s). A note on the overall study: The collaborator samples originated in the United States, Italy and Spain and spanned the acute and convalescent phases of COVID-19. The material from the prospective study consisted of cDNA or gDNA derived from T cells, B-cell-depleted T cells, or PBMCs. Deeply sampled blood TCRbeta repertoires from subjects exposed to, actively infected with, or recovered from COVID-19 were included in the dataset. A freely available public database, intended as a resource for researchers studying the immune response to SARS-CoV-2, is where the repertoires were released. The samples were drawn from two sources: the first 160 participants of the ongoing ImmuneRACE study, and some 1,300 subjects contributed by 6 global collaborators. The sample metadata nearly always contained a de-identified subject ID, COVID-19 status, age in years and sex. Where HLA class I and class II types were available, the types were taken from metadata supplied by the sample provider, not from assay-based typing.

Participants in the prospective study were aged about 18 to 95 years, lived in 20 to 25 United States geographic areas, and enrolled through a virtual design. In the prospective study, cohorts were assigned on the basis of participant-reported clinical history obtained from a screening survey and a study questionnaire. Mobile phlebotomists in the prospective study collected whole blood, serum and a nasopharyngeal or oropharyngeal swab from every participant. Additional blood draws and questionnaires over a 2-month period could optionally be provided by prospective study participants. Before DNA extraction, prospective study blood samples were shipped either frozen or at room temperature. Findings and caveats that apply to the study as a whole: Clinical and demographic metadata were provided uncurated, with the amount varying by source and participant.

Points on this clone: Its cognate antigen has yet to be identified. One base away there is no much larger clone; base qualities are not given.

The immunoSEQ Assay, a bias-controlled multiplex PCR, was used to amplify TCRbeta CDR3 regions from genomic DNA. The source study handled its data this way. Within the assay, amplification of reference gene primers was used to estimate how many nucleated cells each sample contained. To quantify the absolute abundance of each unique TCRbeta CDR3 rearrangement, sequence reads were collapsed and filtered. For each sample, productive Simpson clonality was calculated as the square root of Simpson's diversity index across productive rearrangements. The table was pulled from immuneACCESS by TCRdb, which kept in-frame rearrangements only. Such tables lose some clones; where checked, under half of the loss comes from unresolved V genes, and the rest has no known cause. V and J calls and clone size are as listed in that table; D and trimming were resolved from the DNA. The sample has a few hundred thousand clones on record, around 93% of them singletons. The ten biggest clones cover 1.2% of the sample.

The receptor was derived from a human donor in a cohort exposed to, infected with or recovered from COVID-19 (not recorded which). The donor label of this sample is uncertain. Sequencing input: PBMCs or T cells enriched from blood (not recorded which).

The DNA sequence follows: TGCAGCGTTGAAGATCGGGCTAGCGGGGGGACTACCGGGGAGCTGTTTTTT. Its product reads: CSVEDRASGGTTGELFF. The V and J segments used are TRBV29-1 and TRBJ2-2, with 11 bases aligning to TRBD2. For this chain, trimming is 0 bases at the V end and 5 bases at the J end, and the number of junction bases without a gene match is 8. The CDR3 holds 17 amino acids from the cysteine to the phenylalanine. The DNA shown is the 51-base CDR3, in frame from base 1. CDR1 is given as SQVTM and CDR2 as ANQGSEA, both from the germline V gene.